This T cell receptor (beta chain) was identified in a study of T cells in Graves' hyperthyroidism and ophthalmopathy (dated by TCRdb to about 2019). Turning to the overall study: Peripheral blood was collected at initial diagnosis, before any treatment. To identify distinguishing TCR V-J signatures, a discovery cohort of some 100 patients was used, comprising 43 with Graves' ophthalmopathy and some 60 with stable Graves' hyperthyroidism. Prospective prediction of ophthalmopathy was tested in an independent validation cohort consisting of roughly 19 hyperthyroidism patients and approximately 16 patients who later progressed to ophthalmopathy. The 95 to 100 discovery patients were randomly divided into training and test sets at a 7:3 ratio. Thyroid tissue and blood T-cell repertoires from more than five Graves' hyperthyroidism patients were also compared in the study. After sampling, hyperthyroidism patients received methimazole starting at 30 mg daily, and ophthalmopathy patients received high-dose intravenous methylprednisolone. The paper reports TCR Vbeta CDR3 sequencing of some 140 peripheral blood samples: 43 ophthalmopathy, about 75 hyperthyroidism and around 17 progressor patients.

Concerning this clonotype: This receptor's antigen is unknown. Base qualities are not at hand, and no much larger clone is one base apart.

Trimming removed 3 bases from V and 1 base from J, leaving 10 bases between the germline ends. CDR1 and CDR2, per the germline V gene, are SNHLY and FYNNEI. The CDR3 has 14 amino acids, counting the end cysteine and phenylalanine. The CDR3 DNA has 42 bases and is translated from base 1. Amplification of TCR beta CDR3 regions was carried out from RNA transcripts. The first round of RT-PCR for the TCR CDR3 was performed with the HTBI primer set and the Qiagen OneStep RT-PCR kit. Libraries were constructed in a second round of multiplex PCR, after which size selection and purification were carried out. The libraries were sequenced on an Illumina HiSeq2000 using paired-end 100 bp reads. The paper's processing steps were these. SOAPnuke was used to process the raw data, throwing out any read that contained adapters or uncalled bases, had a mean Phred below 15, or lacked an exact constant-primer or identifier match. High-quality paired reads were merged using COPE v1.2.5, and each unique nucleotide sequence was defined as a clonotype. MiTCR v1.1 was used to align clonotypes to the IMGT TRBV, TRBD and TRBJ reference segments. The analysis included only V-J combinations with a frequency above 0.0001, which together covered more than 99% of the repertoires. A TCS score was defined as the ratio of F50 (clonal expansion) to E x V (chaos), with BLOSUM62-based TCRdist applied between CDR3 peptides within each V-J. Welch's t-statistics and random forest reduced fewer than 550 V-J features to 13, which were used in a naive Bayes classifier (R e1071). The public reads were quality trimmed at Q25 with fastp and then assembled into clones with MiXCR by TCRdb, keeping productive beta chains. Each CDR3 protein gets just one entry, which takes the most common genes and DNA from the rows behind it. TCRdb's processing, not the authors', yielded these V and J calls. This sample lists roughly 640,000 distinct CDR3 sequences; more than 15% were detected once. The ten largest clones add up to around 3.5% of the sample.

Results and caveats for the whole study, not just this receptor: In validation, progression to ophthalmopathy was predicted by the model with nearly 71% sensitivity and about 72% specificity, a median of about 6.8 months before onset. Most expanded thyroid clonotypes (frequency above 0.001) were also found in blood, which suggests that blood repertoires may mirror thyroid immune responses. Ophthalmopathy was separated from stable hyperthyroidism by a 13 V-J signature model, with 85% to 90% sensitivity and roughly 81% specificity obtained in cross-validation and 80%/75% obtained in testing. Sample size was not statistically predetermined, and investigators were not blinded to group allocation.

Ophthalmopathy patients had moderately to severely active disease, Clinical Activity Score of at least 3, NOSPECS grade of at least 4, and duration under 3 months. Any patient with an uncontrolled infection, another autoimmune disease, pregnancy or lactation was excluded. Diagnoses were based on clinical symptoms, serum thyroxine and TRAb, thyroid ultrasound and orbital computed tomography. PBMCs were isolated from 8 to 10 ml of fresh peripheral blood by Ficoll-Paque density gradient centrifugation. Trizol reagent was used to extract total RNA, and RNA quality was then checked on an Agilent 2100 Bioanalyzer.

The sequence was obtained from a woman aged 40 to 50 with Graves' ophthalmopathy. Rearrangement joined TRBV2 to TRBJ2-7, with TRBD2 tentatively as D gene (5 bases match). The sample consisted of blood. CDR3 loop: CASSDSPGSYEQYF. The DNA sequence reads TGTGCCAGCAGTGATTCTCCGGGATCCTACGAGCAGTACTTC.